The rows below give T cell receptor beta chains drawn from one sample of a study of long-term antiretroviral therapy in people with HIV. The table came from immunoSEQ multiplex PCR; TCRdb's copy has only in-frame clones and leaves some out. The sample includes about 28,000 clones, around nine tenths of them seen just once. This sample comprised unsorted PBMCs, obtained 1.8 years after starting antiretroviral therapy. The receptors stem from a woman between 18 and 30 years old with HIV. Each CDR3 is given with its conserved first and last residue. Fields, in order: clone size, J gene, D gene, V gene, CDR3 protein, CDR3 DNA. D genes are given only for firm matches. Size values are once, few and many counts, or a class for expanded clones, and some rows have none.

>once|TRBJ1-5|NA|TRBV15
CATSMGVGNQPQHF
TGTGCCACCAGCATGGGGGTTGGCAATCAGCCCCAGCATTTT
>NA|TRBJ2-7|NA|TRBV27
CASSLSATPSYEQYF
TGTGCCAGCAGTTTATCGGCGACTCCAAGCTACGAGCAGTACTTC
>NA|TRBJ2-3|NA|TRBV4-3
CASSSAGTFTDTQYF
TGCGCCAGCAGCTCGGCCGGGACCTTCACAGATACGCAGTATTTT
>NA|TRBJ2-2|TRBD1|TRBV27
CASSSWTGVSTGELFF
TGTGCCAGCAGTTCCTGGACAGGGGTCAGCACCGGGGAGCTGTTTTTT
>NA|TRBJ1-3|TRBD1|TRBV28
CASSLQGAKGNTIYF
TGTGCCAGCAGCCTTCAGGGGGCGAAAGGAAACACCATATATTTT
>few|TRBJ1-1|NA|TRBV7-9
CAVGRDQAFF
TGTGCCGTTGGGAGGGATCAAGCTTTCTTT
>NA|TRBJ2-2|NA|TRBV5-1
CASSLWDGAGTGELFF
TGCGCCAGCAGCTTATGGGACGGTGCAGGCACCGGGGAGCTGTTTTTT
>NA|TRBJ2-5|NA|TRBV19
CASSMGSEQETQYF
TGTGCCAGTAGTATGGGGTCAGAACAAGAGACCCAGTACTTC
>NA|TRBJ1-5|NA|TRBV19
CASSILGRAGDQPQHF
TGTGCCAGTAGTATATTAGGACGGGCAGGGGATCAGCCCCAGCATTTT
>NA|TRBJ2-7|NA|TRBV6-5
CASSSPGAGEQYF
TGTGCCAGCAGTTCCCCAGGGGCGGGCGAGCAGTACTTC
>NA|TRBJ2-3|NA|TRBV7-3
CASTLRGPTDTQYF
TGTGCCAGCACTTTAAGGGGCCCCACAGATACGCAGTATTTT
>NA|TRBJ2-7|NA|TRBV6-5
CASSYLGSRSYEQYF
TGTGCCAGCAGTTACTTAGGGTCCCGCTCCTACGAGCAGTACTTC
>NA|TRBJ1-2|NA|TRBV19
CASSADVGRHYGYTF
TGTGCCAGTAGTGCCGACGTAGGACGGCACTATGGCTACACCTTC
>NA|TRBJ2-7|NA|TRBV28
CASSLTGEQYF
TGTGCCAGCAGTTTGACAGGCGAGCAGTACTTC
>NA|TRBJ1-1|TRBD1|TRBV11-2
CASSPLFDRQGRRTEAFF
TGTGCCAGCAGCCCCCTCTTTGATAGACAGGGGAGGCGGACTGAAGCTTTCTTT
>once|TRBJ2-1|NA|TRBV11-3
CASSSHTYEQFF
TGTGCCAGCAGCTCCCATACATATGAGCAGTTCTTC
>NA|TRBJ2-7|TRBD2|TRBV4-1
CASSQGWLAGSYEQYF
TGCGCCAGCAGCCAAGGGTGGTTAGCGGGATCCTACGAGCAGTACTTC
>NA|TRBJ2-7|TRBD1|TRBV5-1
CASSYPTGDSYEQYF
TGCGCCAGCAGTTACCCGACAGGGGACTCCTACGAGCAGTACTTC
>NA|TRBJ2-7|TRBD2|TRBV28
CASSSTSGRAKYEQYF
TGTGCCAGCAGTTCTACTAGCGGGAGGGCCAAATACGAGCAGTACTTC
>NA|TRBJ2-7|TRBD2|TRBV27
CASSSPGLDKQYF
TGTGCCAGCAGTTCGCCGGGACTAGATAAGCAGTACTTC
>NA|TRBJ1-6|NA|TRBV28
CASISGANPNSPLHF
TGTGCCAGCATCTCAGGGGCGAACCCTAATTCACCCCTCCACTTT
>NA|TRBJ1-2|TRBD1|TRBV25-1
CASSAGQGAYGYTF
TGTGCCAGCAGTGCCGGACAGGGGGCATATGGCTACACCTTC
>NA|TRBJ2-2|NA|TRBV5-1
CASSLRQGNTGELFF
TGCGCCAGCAGCTTAAGGCAGGGGAACACCGGGGAGCTGTTTTTT
>NA|TRBJ1-1|TRBD1|TRBV9
CASSVGHQQGSEAFF
TGTGCCAGCAGCGTAGGACACCAACAGGGGTCTGAAGCTTTCTTT
>NA|TRBJ2-1|NA|TRBV4-3
CASSDTEGASTTIGEQFF
TGCGCCAGCAGCGACACGGAGGGGGCCTCCACGACGATCGGTGAGCAGTTCTTC
>NA|TRBJ1-3|NA|TRBV7-9
CASSLSGPGNTIYF
TGTGCCAGCAGCTTATCAGGTCCTGGAAACACCATATATTTT
>once|TRBJ2-7|NA|TRBV11-2
CASSLAATYEQYF
TGTGCCAGCAGCCTGGCCGCCACCTACGAGCAGTACTTC
>NA|TRBJ2-7|NA|TRBV27
CASRPGARITYEQYF
TGTGCCAGCAGGCCCGGGGCTAGAATTACCTACGAGCAGTACTTC
>NA|TRBJ1-5|NA|TRBV15
CATSRDKQVIVPQHF
TGTGCCACCAGCAGAGATAAACAAGTTATAGTGCCCCAGCATTTT
>NA|TRBJ2-5|TRBD2|TRBV4-1
CASSQDSTSGQETQYF
TGCGCCAGCAGCCAAGACTCGACTAGCGGCCAAGAGACCCAGTACTTC
>NA|TRBJ2-1|TRBD2|TRBV7-2
CASGLAGYNEQFF
TGTGCCAGCGGACTAGCGGGATACAATGAGCAGTTCTTC
>once|TRBJ2-6|NA|TRBV19
CASSAYRDSGANVLTF
TGTGCCAGTAGTGCCTACAGGGACTCTGGGGCCAACGTCCTGACTTTC
>NA|TRBJ1-2|TRBD1|TRBV5-1
CASSSGTGGYGYTF
TGCGCCAGCAGCAGCGGGACAGGGGGCTATGGCTACACCTTC
>NA|TRBJ1-3|NA|TRBV28
CASSSEDSGNTIYF
TGTGCCAGCAGTTCGGAGGACTCTGGAAACACCATATATTTT
>few|TRBJ2-1|TRBD2|TRBV5-5
CASIIYLFTSADNEQFF
TGTGCCAGCATCATCTACCTGTTCACTAGCGCGGACAATGAGCAGTTCTTC
>NA|TRBJ2-7|TRBD2|TRBV10-1
CASSEKRDLSYEQYF
TGCGCCAGCAGTGAAAAGCGGGACCTGTCTTACGAGCAGTACTTC
>NA|TRBJ1-1|NA|TRBV6-5
CASTNVPRVNTEAFF
TGTGCCAGCACCAACGTTCCTCGTGTGAACACTGAAGCTTTCTTT
>NA|TRBJ2-1|TRBD2|TRBV5-1
CASSLGLAGNEQFF
TGCGCCAGCAGCTTGGGACTAGCGGGAAATGAGCAGTTCTTC
>NA|TRBJ2-2|NA|TRBV7-9
CASSLQGSGELFF
TGTGCCAGCAGCTTACAGGGAAGCGGGGAGCTGTTTTTT
>NA|TRBJ2-3|NA|TRBV27
CASSGAGWDTQYF
TGTGCCAGCAGCGGAGCCGGGTGGGATACGCAGTATTTT
>once|TRBJ2-1|NA|TRBV19
CASSMRTGTSGNEQFF
TGTGCCAGTAGTATGAGAACAGGTACGTCAGGTAATGAGCAGTTCTTC
>NA|TRBJ1-1|TRBD1|TRBV9
CASSVSPSGTGGTEAFF
TGTGCCAGCAGCGTATCCCCGTCAGGGACAGGGGGCACTGAAGCTTTCTTT
>NA|TRBJ2-7|NA|TRBV9
CASSVANDQYEQYF
TGTGCCAGCAGCGTAGCGAACGATCAGTACGAGCAGTACTTC
>NA|TRBJ2-2|NA|TRBV6-5
CASSYQGSGELFF
TGTGCCAGCAGTTACCAGGGGTCCGGGGAGCTGTTTTTT
>NA|TRBJ2-1|NA|TRBV7-9
CASSLDGLDGEQFF
TGTGCCAGCAGCTTAGATGGGCTAGACGGTGAGCAGTTCTTC
>once|TRBJ2-3|TRBD2|TRBV2
CASSAEAAGDLTDTQYF
TGTGCCAGCAGTGCCGAGGCAGCGGGAGACCTCACAGATACGCAGTATTTT
>NA|TRBJ1-1|NA|TRBV4-3
CASSQASSGGDEAFF
TGCGCCAGCAGCCAAGCTTCTTCGGGAGGGGATGAAGCTTTCTTT
>NA|TRBJ2-3|TRBD1|TRBV6-6
CASSSLDRGTDTQYF
TGTGCCAGCAGTTCCCTGGACAGGGGAACAGATACGCAGTATTTT
>NA|TRBJ2-3|TRBD1|TRBV28
CASSSDRGRADTQYF
TGTGCCAGCAGTTCGGACAGGGGTCGGGCAGATACGCAGTATTTT
>NA|TRBJ2-3|TRBD2|TRBV28
CASSSNGLVTDTQYF
TGTGCCAGCAGTTCTAACGGACTAGTGACAGATACGCAGTATTTT
>NA|TRBJ2-5|TRBD1|TRBV27
CASSSPGTGEETQYF
TGTGCCAGCAGTTCGCCCGGGACAGGGGAAGAGACCCAGTACTTC
>NA|TRBJ1-1|NA|TRBV10-2
CASSTTGNTEAFF
TGCGCCAGCAGTACCACAGGGAACACTGAAGCTTTCTTT
>once|TRBJ2-2|NA|TRBV7-2
CASSFMGLKNTGELFF
TGTGCCAGCAGCTTTATGGGGTTGAAAAACACCGGGGAGCTGTTTTTT
>NA|TRBJ2-1|TRBD2|TRBV19
CASSILAGGLNEQFF
TGTGCCAGTAGTATACTAGCGGGAGGGTTAAATGAGCAGTTCTTC
>NA|TRBJ2-7|NA|TRBV7-2
CASSYRAYEQYF
TGTGCCAGCAGCTACAGGGCCTACGAGCAGTACTTC
>NA|TRBJ1-4|NA|TRBV10-2
CASSPSGIVDEKLFF
TGCGCCAGCAGCCCTTCGGGTATTGTGGATGAAAAACTGTTTTTT
>NA|TRBJ2-7|TRBD2|TRBV29-1
CSVGLAGYEQYF
TGCAGCGTTGGCCTAGCGGGTTACGAGCAGTACTTC
>NA|TRBJ2-1|TRBD2|TRBV7-9
CASSTSGSVYEQFF
TGTGCCAGCAGTACTAGCGGGAGTGTCTATGAGCAGTTCTTC